The clone carrying this T cell receptor beta chain was counted ten times or more. The antigen remains unidentified. The entry originates in a study of CD8 T cells in ankylosing spondylitis. Trimming cost V 4 bases and J 6 bases, with 8 bases left between them. Germline CDR1 SGDLS, CDR2 YYNGEE. The CDR3 runs to 13 residues. Researchers built TCR beta libraries using quantitative 5'-RACE with molecular barcodes. TCRdb re-derived calls from the 5' RACE reads in MiXCR, one entry per CDR3 protein. The sample includes 500,000 or so distinct CDR3 sequences, about 5.7% of them seen just once. General study results and limits: One TCR beta motif, made up of eight highly homologous variants, appeared characteristic of ankylosing spondylitis blood. Reportedly, disease-linked clones are significantly enriched in ankylosing spondylitis patients' matched synovial fluid. Earlier reports found some motif variants in synovial fluid and blood in reactive arthritis.

The chain employs TRBV9 and TRBJ1-6, with TRBD1 as a possible D gene (6 bases). This TCR was sampled from a male donor with ankylosing spondylitis. Sequencing was done on a sample of blood, either unsorted or a sorted T cell fraction (not recorded which). In DNA, the CDR3 is TGTGCCAGCAGCCCACAGGGTAATTCACCCCTCCACTTT. Translation gives CASSPQGNSPLHF.